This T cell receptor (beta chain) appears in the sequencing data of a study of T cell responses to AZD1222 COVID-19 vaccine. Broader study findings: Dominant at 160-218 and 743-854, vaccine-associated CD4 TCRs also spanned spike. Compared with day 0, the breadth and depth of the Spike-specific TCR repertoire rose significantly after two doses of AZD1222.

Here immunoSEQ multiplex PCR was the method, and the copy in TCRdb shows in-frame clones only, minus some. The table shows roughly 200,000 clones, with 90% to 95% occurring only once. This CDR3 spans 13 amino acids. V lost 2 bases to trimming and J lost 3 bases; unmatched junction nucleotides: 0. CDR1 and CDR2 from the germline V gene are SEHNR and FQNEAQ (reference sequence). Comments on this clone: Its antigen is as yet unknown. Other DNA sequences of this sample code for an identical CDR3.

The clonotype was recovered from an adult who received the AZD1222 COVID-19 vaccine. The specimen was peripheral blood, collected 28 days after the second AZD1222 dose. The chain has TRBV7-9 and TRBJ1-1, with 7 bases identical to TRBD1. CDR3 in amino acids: CASSLTGDTEAFF. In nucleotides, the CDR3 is TGTGCCAGCAGCTTAACAGGGGACACTGAAGCTTTCTTT.